The 25 T cell receptor beta chains listed next were all sequenced from one sample in a study of T cells after yellow fever vaccination. From the 5' RACE reads, TCRdb called clonotypes with MiXCR, one entry per CDR3 protein. This sample carries hundreds of thousands of distinct CDR3 sequences, about 19% of them seen once, and the ten largest clones take around 17%. The sequenced sample was PBMCs, obtained before the yellow fever booster vaccination. These receptors originate from a man between 18 and 29 years old who received the YFV17D yellow fever vaccine.

The chain carries TRBV7-8 and TRBJ2-7; perhaps TRBD2 as D (6 bases). CDR1 and CDR2 (germline): SGHVS, FQNEAQ. The V end was cut by 5 bases, the J end by 3 bases, with 8 bases between. This CDR3 region has 12 residues. The CDR3 here is CASSRDFYEQYF. Here the CDR3 DNA reads TGTGCCAGCAGCAGGGACTTCTACGAGCAGTACTTC.

The chain joins TRBV28 to TRBJ2-1; D could derive from TRBD1 or TRBD2 (5 bases each). The length of the CDR3 is 18 residues. Per the germline V gene, CDR1 is MDHEN and CDR2 is SYDVKM. Trimming stripped 3 bases from V and 0 bases from J, with 18 bases between. The CDR3, as DNA: TGTGCCAGCAGTTTCCGTACCCCCCCAGGGAGCTCCTACAATGAGCAGTTCTTC. It specifies CASSFRTPPGSSYNEQFF.

There are a few counts of this clonotype. CDR3 loop: CASSPNRGRMDTQYF. The CDR3 DNA reads TGTGCCAGCAGCCCTAACAGGGGGCGCATGGATACGCAGTATTTT. The rearrangement joins TRBV7-9 to TRBJ2-3, with 9 nucleotides matching TRBD1. V gave up 5 bases and J gave up 6 bases; unmatched junction bases: 9. There are 15 residues in the CDR3. Germline V gene data show CDR1 as SEHNR and CDR2 as FQNEAQ (reference sequence).

This clonotype was found a few times. The chain recombines TRBV20-1 with TRBJ2-6; D is ambiguous. CDR3 size: 16 residues. V dropped 1 base and J dropped 0 bases, with 10 bases sitting between them. CDR1 and CDR2 from the germline V gene are DFQATT and SNEGSKA (reference sequence). CDR3 nucleotide sequence: TGCAGTGCTAGAGCGGGCAGAAGCTCTGGGGCCAACGTCCTGACTTTC. Translating it yields CSARAGRSSGANVLTF.

This clonotype came up a few times. The genes are TRBV28 and TRBJ1-4; the match to TRBD1 covers 8 bases. The CDR3 spans 15 residues. Germline lookup yields CDR1 MDHEN and CDR2 SYDVKM. V was clipped by 7 bases and J by 4 bases; unmatched bases: 8. The DNA for the CDR3 is TGTGCCAGCAACCCCAGGGGGCCGGTTAATGAAAAACTGTTTTTT. Translated, it gives CASNPRGPVNEKLFF.

This clonotype came up a few times. This chain links TRBV6-5 with TRBJ2-7; TRBD1 might be the D (5 bases). V dropped 7 bases and J dropped 2 bases, with 12 bases sitting between them. The CDR3 runs to 13 residues. Germline V gene sequence: CDR1 MNHEY, CDR2 SVGAGI. The CDR3 DNA follows: TGTGCCAGCAAGGCACAGGACGCCTACGAGCAGTACGTC. Its protein is CASKAQDAYEQYV.

At least ten counts were recorded for this clonotype. The rearrangement uses TRBV4-3 and TRBJ1-2; 8 bases are shared with TRBD1. CDR3 size: 14 residues. Germline CDR1 reads LGHNA; CDR2 reads YSLEER. V trimming: 3 bases; J trimming: 3 bases; junction bases outside the gene matches: 3. CDR3 bases: TGCGCCAGCAGCCACTCGACAGGGGACTATGGCTACACCTTC. Protein: CASSHSTGDYGYTF.

This clonotype was seen a few times. This chain uses TRBV7-9 with TRBJ1-1; D is undetermined. Trimming removed 5 bases at V and 1 base at J, with 11 bases between. This CDR3 spans 14 amino acids. The V gene's germline CDR1 is SEHNR and CDR2 FQNEAQ (reference sequence). The CDR3 is CASSPTTQNTEAFF. CDR3 in DNA: TGTGCCAGCAGCCCAACTACACAGAACACTGAAGCTTTCTTT.

The chain couples TRBV6-2 or TRBV6-3 to TRBJ2-1; perhaps TRBD2 as D (6 bases). CDR1 is MNHEY, CDR2 SVGEGT, per germline. V lost 6 bases, J lost 0 bases, and 12 bases lay in between. The CDR3 runs to 15 residues. The CDR3 DNA follows: TGTGCCAGCAGACTCACGACTAGCTCCTACAATGAGCAGTTCTTC. Amino acid sequence: CASRLTTSSYNEQFF.

The chain joins TRBV18 to TRBJ2-7; weak D call: TRBD1 (6 bases). The CDR3 covers 15 residues. The V end lost 3 bases, the J end lost 5 bases, and 17 bases lay between the germline ends. Per the germline V gene, CDR1 is KGHSH and CDR2 is LQKENI. The CDR3, as DNA: TGTGCCAGCTCACCGGGGGCCAGCACCACCCACGAGCAGTACTTC. Its protein is CASSPGASTTHEQYF.

This clonotype was detected only a few times. V is TRBV9 and J is TRBJ1-1; 10 bases are a match to TRBD1. J gave up 5 bases and V 4 bases, and 5 bases lay outside the gene matches. The CDR3 consists of 14 residues. From germline, CDR1 is SGDLS and CDR2 YYNGEE. The CDR3 region is CASSPRTGGTEAFF. In DNA, the CDR3 is TGTGCCAGCAGCCCCCGGACAGGGGGGACTGAAGCTTTCTTT.

The chain combines TRBV19 with TRBJ2-1, with TRBD2 matching 12 bases. Germline V gene lookup returns CDR1 LNHDA and CDR2 SQIVND (reference sequence). V lost 9 bases and J lost 10; bases outside the gene matches: 10. This CDR3 comprises 14 residues. The CDR3 DNA is TGTGCCAGAAGACTAGCGGGGGTGACCCCCGAGCAGTTCTTC. Residues: CARRLAGVTPEQFF.

The gene calls are TRBV7-9 and TRBJ2-2; 7 bases match TRBD2. This CDR3 contains 17 residues. Looked up from germline, CDR1 is SEHNR and CDR2 is FQNEAQ (reference sequence). The J segment lost 3 bases and the V segment lost 5 bases, leaving 12 bases of the junction unmatched. The CDR3 loop reads CASSLPLGGKDTGELFF. The CDR3 DNA is TGTGCCAGCAGCCTCCCTTTGGGGGGGAAGGACACCGGGGAGCTGTTTTTT.

The gene calls are TRBV20-1 and TRBJ1-5, with 8 bases identical to TRBD1. CDR1 is DFQATT, CDR2 SNEGSKA, per germline (reference sequence). CDR3 size: 14 residues. V gave up 6 bases and J gave up 4 bases; unmatched junction bases: 8. The CDR3 nucleotides read TGCAGTGCCGCCGACAGGGGTGTTAATCAGCCCCAGCATTTT. Amino acid sequence: CSAADRGVNQPQHF.

This clonotype was seen a single time. This rearrangement joins TRBV14 to TRBJ1-3, with D uncertain. CDR1 is SGHDN, CDR2 FVKESK, per germline. V was pared by 4 bases and J by 4 bases, with 14 bases between. The CDR3 consists of 15 residues. In DNA, the CDR3 is TGTGCCAGCAGCCGACAAGCCACTGGGGGAAACACCATATATTTT. Encoded protein: CASSRQATGGNTIYF. The whole variable domain, filled in from reference TRBV14 and TRBJ1-3, reads EAGVTQFPSHSVIEKGQTVTLRCDPISGHDNLYWYRRVMGKEIKFLLHFVKESKQDESGMPNNRFLAERTGGTYSTLKVQPAELEDSGVYFCASSRQATGGNTIYFGEGSWLTVV.

The chain is built from TRBV29-1 and TRBJ2-7; D is possibly TRBD1 (5 bases). There are 14 residues in the CDR3. The V gene lost 7 bases and the J gene lost 0 bases, with 16 bases spanning the gap. CDR1 and CDR2 from the germline V gene are SQVTM and ANQGSEA. The CDR3 nucleotides read TGCAGCGCCACAGGCAAAGCATCCTCCTACGAGCAGTACTTC. This encodes CSATGKASSYEQYF.

The CDR3 sequence is CASSLQGPPDQPQHF. CDR3 nucleotides: TGCGCCAGCAGCCTACAGGGTCCCCCGGATCAGCCCCAGCATTTT. The chain recombines TRBV5-1 with TRBJ1-5; the D gene is possibly TRBD1 (6 bases). V was shortened by 4 bases and J by 5 bases, with 16 bases between the two germline ends. The CDR3 covers 15 residues. The germline V gene encodes CDR1 SGHRS and CDR2 YFSETQ.

The chain combines TRBV12-3 or TRBV12-4 with TRBJ2-7, with TRBD1 matching 7 bases. The length of the CDR3 is 15 residues. V trimming: 2 bases; J trimming: 2 bases; junction bases outside the gene matches: 6. CDR3 sequence (DNA): TGTGCCAGCAGTTTACCGGGACAGATACCCTACGAGCAGTACTTC. Residues: CASSLPGQIPYEQYF.

This clonotype has just a few counts. The rearrangement uses TRBV15 and TRBJ2-5; D could derive from TRBD1 or TRBD2 (5 bases each). Germline assignment: CDR1 LNHNV and CDR2 YYDKDF (reference sequence). Deletions cut 5 bases from V and 5 bases from J, with 18 bases between. The CDR3 is made up of 15 amino acids. The CDR3 coding sequence is TGTGCCACCAGCCCATCCGGGACGAGATCGGAGACCCAGTACTTC. This codes for CATSPSGTRSETQYF.

The table lists this clonotype with a few counts. The chain links TRBV5-1 to TRBJ2-2; 9 bases fit TRBD1. The V segment lost 4 bases and the J segment 5 bases; nucleotides outside the gene matches: 9. Germline-derived CDR1 and CDR2 are SGHRS and YFSETQ. CDR3 length: 16 residues. The CDR3 here is CASSQGNRGPTGELFF. The DNA of the CDR3 is TGCGCCAGCAGCCAAGGGAACAGGGGGCCAACCGGGGAGCTGTTTTTT.

This clonotype showed up just a few times. This rearrangement joins TRBV5-6 to TRBJ2-4; D gene ambiguous. V dropped 0 bases and J dropped 0 bases, with 10 bases sitting between them. Germline-derived CDR1 and CDR2 are SGHDT and YYEEEE. This CDR3 has 16 residues. CDR3 amino acids: CASSLVLQAAKNIQYF. The CDR3, as DNA: TGTGCCAGCAGCTTGGTGCTCCAGGCAGCCAAAAACATTCAGTACTTC.

This clonotype was picked up a small number of times. The gene calls are TRBV12-3 or TRBV12-4 and TRBJ1-5; D is uncertain. V lost 8 bases and J lost 1, with 9 bases in between. This CDR3 has 13 residues. The CDR3 sequence is CASCRTSNQPQHF. In DNA form, the CDR3 reads TGTGCCAGCTGCAGGACGAGCAATCAGCCCCAGCATTTT.

This clonotype has just a few counts. This rearrangement joins TRBV6-2 or TRBV6-3 to TRBJ2-4; TRBD1 or TRBD2 may be the D gene (5 bases each). The CDR3 spans 15 residues. Germline loops: CDR1 MNHEY, CDR2 SVGEGT. V lost 4 bases to trimming and J lost 8 bases, with 18 bases between them. In DNA form, the CDR3 reads TGTGCCAGCAGTTCCATGGGACGGCCAATAGACATTCAGTACTTC. Protein: CASSSMGRPIDIQYF.

This clonotype was recorded many times. The genes are TRBV3-1 and TRBJ2-1; D gene ambiguous. Germline CDR1 reads LGHDT; CDR2 reads YNNKEL (reference sequence). The V end lost 3 bases, the J end lost 5 bases, and 11 bases lay between the germline ends. CDR3 size: 14 residues. The CDR3 protein is CASSHVDLDNEQFF. The CDR3 nucleotides read TGTGCCAGCAGCCACGTGGACCTCGACAATGAGCAGTTCTTC.

This clonotype was recorded many times. The chain has TRBV20-1 and TRBJ1-1; TRBD1 aligns across 7 bases. This CDR3 contains 12 residues. With 4 bases clipped from V and 3 bases from J, the junction kept 2 bases outside the gene matches. Germline V gives CDR1 DFQATT, CDR2 SNEGSKA (reference sequence). DNA for the CDR3: TGCAGTGCTAACAGGGGTGACACTGAAGCTTTCTTT. Amino acids: CSANRGDTEAFF.